The 24 T cell receptor beta chains below all came from one sample that was sequenced in a study of response to subunit inactivated influenza vaccine. TCRdb used MiXCR to reprocess the RT-PCR reads, holding one entry per CDR3 protein. The table includes around 480,000 distinct CDR3 sequences, 9.5% to 13% detected once. The sequencing used PBMCs from blood, collected 40 to 50 days after vaccination. These receptors all stem from a man aged 45-65 years who received an inactivated influenza vaccine.

There are a few counts of this clonotype. The CDR3 DNA sequence: TGCAGCGTTGATCTCTATAGCACAGATACGCAGTATTTT. It encodes CSVDLYSTDTQYF. J is TRBJ2-3 and V is TRBV29-1; D gene unclear. The CDR3 runs to 13 residues. In germline, CDR1 is SQVTM, CDR2 ANQGSEA. V gave up 3 bases and J gave up 0 bases, with 7 bases separating them.

This clonotype was seen only a few times. V gene TRBV5-1 combines with J gene TRBJ1-3; D possibly corresponds to TRBD1 (6 bases). The germline V and J ends were trimmed by 2 bases and 0 bases, with 18 bases remaining between them. CDR1 is SGHRS and CDR2 is YFSETQ in the germline V gene. This CDR3 contains 18 residues. Here the CDR3 DNA reads TGCGCCAGCAGCTTATCTCCGGACAGCAAGTTCTCTGGAAACACCATATATTTT. Translating gives CASSLSPDSKFSGNTIYF.

This clonotype was picked up a small number of times. The chain's CDR3 is CASSRGAFYEQYF. The CDR3 DNA reads as TGTGCCAGTTCGAGGGGGGCCTTCTACGAGCAGTACTTC. V usage is TRBV27 and J usage is TRBJ2-7; D tentatively fits TRBD1 or TRBD2 (6 bases each). V was shortened by 9 bases and J by 3 bases, with 15 bases between the two germline ends. The CDR3 loop spans 13 amino acids. Germline assignment: CDR1 MNHEY and CDR2 SMNVEV (reference sequence).

The table lists this clonotype with a few counts. This chain joins TRBV9 and TRBJ2-3; a possible D gene is TRBD2 (6 bases). The germline V gene has CDR1 SGDLS and CDR2 YYNGEE. The germline V and J ends were trimmed by 3 bases and 4 bases, with 12 bases remaining between them. CDR3 length: 14 residues. The CDR3 protein is CASSAIGGSDTQYF. The CDR3 DNA is TGTGCCAGCAGCGCCATCGGGGGTTCAGATACGCAGTATTTT.

This clonotype was observed at least ten times. The chain is built from TRBV29-1 and TRBJ2-7, with D hard to call. V gave up 0 bases and J gave up 3 bases, with 6 bases separating them. CDR3 length equals 12 residues. Germline V gene lookup returns CDR1 SQVTM and CDR2 ANQGSEA. The CDR3 is CSVEDRLYEQYF. Here the CDR3 DNA reads TGCAGCGTTGAAGACAGACTCTACGAGCAGTACTTC.

This clonotype was detected only a few times. The chain is built from TRBV5-5 and TRBJ2-7; no clear D. CDR1 is SGHKS, CDR2 YYEKEE, per germline (reference sequence). There are 13 residues in the CDR3. Between the trimmed V and J ends, which lost 5 bases and 1 base, there was a span of 10 bases. CDR3 loop: CASRFPGSYEQYF. In DNA, the CDR3 is TGTGCCAGCAGATTTCCGGGTTCCTACGAGCAGTACTTC.

This chain uses TRBV7-6 with TRBJ2-5; D not resolved. CDR1 is SGHVS and CDR2 is FNYEAQ in the germline V gene. The CDR3 runs to 13 residues. The V end was cut by 3 bases, the J end by 5 bases, with 10 bases between. CDR3 sequence (DNA): TGTGCCAGCAGCTTCCTAAGTGGGGAGACCCAGTACTTC. This sequence encodes CASSFLSGETQYF.

This clonotype was counted between two and nine times. V is TRBV5-1 and J is TRBJ2-5; 14 bases map to TRBD2. Per the germline V gene, CDR1 is SGHRS and CDR2 is YFSETQ. This CDR3 region has 20 residues. V dropped 2 bases and J dropped 3; count of bases not matched to a gene: 15. In DNA form, the CDR3 reads TGCGCCAGCAGCTTTTTTCCTCTCTCGGAGACTAGCGGGAGGGAAGAGACCCAGTACTTC. Protein: CASSFFPLSETSGREETQYF. The whole variable domain, remainder taken from reference TRBV5-1 and TRBJ2-5, is KAGVTQTPRYLIKTRGQQVTLSCSPISGHRSVSWYQQTPGQGLQFLFEYFSETQRNKGNFPGRFSGRQFSNSRSEMNVSTLELGDSALYLCASSFFPLSETSGREETQYFGPGTRLLVL.

V usage is TRBV4-1 and J usage is TRBJ1-2; no clear D gene. The V and J ends lost 0 bases and 0 bases respectively, with 11 bases between them. This CDR3 region has 16 residues. Germline V gene sequence: CDR1 MGHRA, CDR2 YSYEKL. The CDR3 DNA is TGCGCCAGCAGCCAAGAAGCCGGAAGAACTAACTATGGCTACACCTTC. Encoded protein: CASSQEAGRTNYGYTF.

A few counts support this clonotype. This sequence joins TRBV28 and TRBJ2-5, with D possibly TRBD2 on 6 matching bases. Looked up from germline, CDR1 is MDHEN and CDR2 is SYDVKM. The V gene lost 7 bases and the J gene lost 5 bases, with 20 bases spanning the gap. The CDR3 is made up of 15 amino acids. CDR3 sequence: CASKDFGGGGETQYF. DNA for the CDR3: TGTGCCAGCAAAGACTTCGGGGGAGGCGGGGAGACCCAGTACTTC.

The V call is TRBV7-2, the J call TRBJ2-1; 8 positions agree with TRBD2. With V trimmed by 1 base and J by 6 bases, 8 bases remained unmatched. The length of the CDR3 is 16 residues. Looked up from germline, CDR1 is SGHTA and CDR2 is FQGNSA. The CDR3 bases are TGTGCCAGCAGCTTAGTAGGCGGACTAGCTGGCAATGAGCAGTTCTTC. It is translated as CASSLVGGLAGNEQFF. Full variable domain (remainder filled in from reference TRBV7-2 and TRBJ2-1): GAGVSQSPSNKVTEKGKDVELRCDPISGHTALYWYRQSLGQGLEFLIYFQGNSAPDKSGLPSDRFSAERTGGSVSTLTIQRTQQEDSAVYLCASSLVGGLAGNEQFFGPGTRLTVL.

The V gene is TRBV2, the J gene TRBJ2-5, with D perhaps matching TRBD1 (6 bases). CDR1 and CDR2 (germline): SNHLY, FYNNEI. The germline V and J ends were trimmed by 5 bases and 4 bases, with 11 bases remaining between them. There are 13 residues in the CDR3. The CDR3 protein is CASSPGHGETQYF. CDR3 DNA sequence: TGTGCCAGCAGTCCGGGACACGGAGAGACCCAGTACTTC. Complete variable domain (other parts from reference TRBV2 and TRBJ2-5): EPEVTQTPSHQVTQMGQEVILRCVPISNHLYFYWYRQILGQKVEFLVSFYNNEISEKSEIFDDQFSVERPDGSNFTLKIRSTKLEDSAMYFCASSPGHGETQYFGPGTRLLVL.

This clonotype was observed a handful of times. CDR3 sequence: CASSFRGQYEQYF. The CDR3 nucleotides are TGCGCCAGCAGCTTCCGGGGGCAGTACGAGCAGTACTTC. This chain links TRBV5-1 with TRBJ2-7; the D call may be TRBD1 or TRBD2 (6 bases each). The germline V and J ends were trimmed by 2 bases and 4 bases, with 10 bases remaining between them. Germline CDR1 and CDR2: SGHRS and YFSETQ. CDR3 length: 13 residues.

The V gene is TRBV7-9, the J gene TRBJ1-1; TRBD1 is a possible D gene (6 bases). Germline V gene lookup returns CDR1 SEHNR and CDR2 FQNEAQ (reference sequence). The CDR3 length is 14 residues. V lost 4 bases and J lost 5, with 14 bases in between. CDR3: CASSSHRDRTEAFF. CDR3 coding DNA: TGTGCCAGCAGCTCTCACAGGGATCGAACTGAAGCTTTCTTT.

Only a few counts were recorded for this clonotype. Its ends do not fully match the called genes, so a read error is possible. This chain links TRBV7-2 with TRBJ2-1, with D tentatively TRBD2 (7 bases). The length of the CDR3 is 14 residues. Germline-derived CDR1 and CDR2 are SGHTA and FQGNSA. The CDR3 spells CASRLGGAVNEQFF. CDR3 bases: TGTGCCAGCAGGTTAGGGGGGGCGGTGAATGAGCAGTTCTTC.

This clonotype occurred many times. The chain links TRBV4-3 to TRBJ1-2; D not certain. Deletions cut 0 bases from V and 5 bases from J, with 10 bases between. This CDR3 comprises 14 residues. Germline CDR1 LGHNA, CDR2 YSLEER. The CDR3 coding sequence is TGCGCCAGCAGCCAAGACGGAGGGTTGTATGGCTACACCTTC. This translates into CASSQDGGLYGYTF.

This clonotype was seen ten or more times. V gene TRBV25-1 combines with J gene TRBJ1-5, with 7 bases identical to TRBD1. V dropped 4 bases and J dropped 6; count of bases not matched to a gene: 0. The CDR3 runs to 12 residues. Germline-derived CDR1 and CDR2 are MGHDK and SYGVNS. The CDR3 spells CASSAGGQPQHF. DNA for the CDR3: TGTGCCAGCAGTGCAGGGGGTCAGCCCCAGCATTTT.

The chain uses TRBV6-1 and TRBJ1-6; TRBD1 might be the D (6 bases). The CDR3 is made up of 15 amino acids. V dropped 6 bases and J dropped 10 bases, with 19 bases sitting between them. Germline loops: CDR1 MNHNS, CDR2 SASEGT. The DNA of the CDR3 is TGTGCCAGCAGATTTTCACAGGGAGGCGGATCACCCCTCCACTTT. Its protein product is CASRFSQGGGSPLHF.

This clonotype was counted once. The junction departs from the called germline gene at one end, perhaps through a read error. The chain recombines TRBV4-2 with TRBJ2-5; D is perhaps TRBD1 (6 bases). The CDR3 is 16 residues long. CDR1 is LGHNA, CDR2 YNFKEQ, per germline. CDR3 loop: CAISQENSGVSETQYF. The CDR3 nucleotides read TGTGCCATCAGCCAAGAAAATTCAGGGGTTTCGGAGACCCAGTACTTC.

This clonotype was counted ten times or more. DNA of the CDR3: TGCGCCAGCAGCTTGGAAGTGAACACTGAAGCTTTCTTT. Its protein product is CASSLEVNTEAFF. V usage is TRBV5-1 and J usage is TRBJ1-1; D call uncertain. The germline CDR1 and CDR2 sequences are SGHRS and YFSETQ. Trimming took 0 bases from V and 0 from J, leaving 3 bases between them. The CDR3 has 13 residues.

Many counts were recorded for this clonotype. The V and J genes are TRBV7-2 and TRBJ2-7; D call uncertain. Germline V gene data show CDR1 as SGHTA and CDR2 as FQGNSA. Trimming stripped 1 base from V and 4 bases from J, with 5 bases between. The CDR3 length is 12 residues. CDR3 nucleotide sequence: TGTGCCAGCAGCTTAGGGCAGTACGAGCAGTACTTC. Its protein is CASSLGQYEQYF.

The CDR3 DNA sequence: TGTGCCAGCAGTTTAGGGGGGAAAGGCTACACCTTC. Protein: CASSLGGKGYTF. The J gene is TRBJ1-2, the V gene TRBV12-3 or TRBV12-4; the D gene is possibly TRBD1 (5 bases). This CDR3 contains 12 residues. Trimming cost V 1 base and J 8 bases, with 8 bases left between them.

This clonotype was detected a few times. V gene TRBV15 combines with J gene TRBJ1-1; 10 bases are shared with TRBD1. The CDR3 spans 14 residues. CDR1 is LNHNV and CDR2 is YYDKDF in the germline V gene (reference sequence). Unmatched junction bases numbered 4, after V lost 6 bases and J lost 3 bases. CDR3 residues: CATRGQGWDTEAFF. DNA for the CDR3: TGTGCCACCAGGGGACAGGGGTGGGACACTGAAGCTTTCTTT.

The gene calls are TRBV6-5 and TRBJ2-5, with 7 nucleotides matching TRBD2. V shed 0 bases and J 1 base; nucleotides not matched to a gene: 2. CDR1 MNHEY and CDR2 SVGAGI come from the germline V gene. This CDR3 region has 15 residues. CDR3 sequence (DNA): TGTGCCAGCAGTTACTCGGGGGGGACCCAAGAGACCCAGTACTTC. Its protein product is CASSYSGGTQETQYF.